This TCR beta chain stems from a study of PD-1 blockade in mismatch repair-deficient tumors. The assay was immunoSEQ multiplex PCR, and TCRdb's table has in-frame clones only and misses some. Of some 120,000 clones in the sample, 70% to 80% were seen once. This CDR3 comprises 15 residues. The V end was cut by 6 bases, the J end by 1 base, with 16 bases between. Looked up from germline, CDR1 is SGDLS and CDR2 is YYNGEE. This clone was seen a single time. V gene TRBV9 combines with J gene TRBJ1-2; no definite D call. The sample consisted of peripheral blood, taken about 60 weeks after starting pembrolizumab. This TCR was sampled from an adult with mismatch repair-deficient cancer. CDR3 coding DNA: TGTGCCAGCAATCTAGGAACAGTCCATAACTATGGCTACACCTTC. It translates to CASNLGTVHNYGYTF.